The 20 T cell receptor beta chains below come from one sample, sequenced in a study of CD8 T cells in Susac syndrome. An input of 0.5 to 1 ug of RNA was subjected to reverse transcription using random hexamers. MiXCR, applied by TCRdb to the immunoSEQ multiplex PCR reads, yields one record per CDR3 protein. Here the sample spans around 180,000 distinct CDR3 sequences, under 97% being singletons. Sequencing was carried out using CD4+ T cells from PBMCs. The source of these receptors is a human donor with multiple sclerosis.

The chain couples TRBV15 to TRBJ2-7; 7 positions match TRBD1. V shed 0 bases and J 2 bases; nucleotides not matched to a gene: 7. Germline V CDR1 and CDR2: LNHNV, YYDKDF (reference sequence). The CDR3 has 16 amino acids. CDR3 sequence (DNA): TGTGCCACCAGCAGAGATGGGGCAGGGGGACCCTACGAGCAGTACTTC. This codes for CATSRDGAGGPYEQYF. Full variable domain (rest looked up from reference TRBV15 and TRBJ2-7): DAMVIQNPRYQVTQFGKPVTLSCSQTLNHNVMYWYQQKSSQAPKLLFHYYDKDFNNEADTPDNFQSRRPNTSFCFLDIRSPGLGDTAMYLCATSRDGAGGPYEQYFGPGTRLTVT.

V usage is TRBV30 and J usage is TRBJ2-1; D uncertain. The ends were cut back, 1 base at V and 3 bases at J, with 13 bases in the middle. Germline V gives CDR1 GTSNPN, CDR2 SVGIG (reference sequence). The length of the CDR3 is 15 residues. CDR3 sequence (DNA): TGTGCCTGGAGTGAGGCCCGTCCGGTCTACAATGAGCAGTTCTTC. It codes for CAWSEARPVYNEQFF.

This sequence joins TRBV20-1 and TRBJ1-5, with D possibly being TRBD1 (6 bases). V was trimmed by 0 bases and J by 3 bases, leaving 12 bases between them. The CDR3 totals 15 residues. Per germline, CDR1 DFQATT and CDR2 SNEGSKA (reference sequence). The CDR3 DNA reads as TGCAGTGCTAGAGATGGACAGAAGTCCAATCAGCCCCAGCATTTT. Protein sequence: CSARDGQKSNQPQHF.

The chain has TRBV20-1 and TRBJ2-3; maybe TRBD2 (5 bases). Per germline, CDR1 DFQATT and CDR2 SNEGSKA (reference sequence). Deletions cut 4 bases from V and 4 bases from J, with 12 bases between. CDR3 length: 13 amino acids. The CDR3, as DNA: TGCAGTGCTATAACTAGAGTCGCAGATACGCAGTATTTT. Amino acids: CSAITRVADTQYF.

V usage is TRBV6-6 and J usage is TRBJ2-7, with no clear D. CDR3 size: 15 residues. Germline V CDR1 and CDR2: MNHNY, SVGAGI (reference sequence). Trimming shortened V by 0 bases and J by 2 bases, and 11 bases separated the two germline ends. CDR3 in amino acids: CASSYSGRSTYEQYF. DNA for the CDR3: TGTGCCAGCAGTTACTCAGGTCGGAGTACCTACGAGCAGTACTTC.

V gene TRBV12-3 or TRBV12-4 combines with J gene TRBJ2-4; TRBD2 might be the D (7 bases). V was shortened by 6 bases and J by 7 bases, with 22 bases between the two germline ends. The CDR3 sequence is 16 residues long. CDR3 loop: CASSRGAISPNNIQYF. CDR3 nucleotides: TGTGCCAGCAGCCGGGGGGCGATTAGCCCAAACAACATTCAGTACTTC.

The chain recombines TRBV30 with TRBJ1-2; TRBD1 matches 7 bases. This CDR3 spans 12 amino acids. J was trimmed by 4 bases and V by 5 bases; bases with no gene match: 4. Germline CDR1 GTSNPN, CDR2 SVGIG (reference sequence). The CDR3 here is CAWETGSYGYTF. In DNA form, the CDR3 reads TGTGCCTGGGAGACAGGGAGCTATGGCTACACCTTC.

This chain links TRBV15 with TRBJ2-5; D call uncertain. V lost 4 bases and J lost 5, with 8 bases in between. The CDR3 covers 12 residues. Germline V gene data show CDR1 as LNHNV and CDR2 as YYDKDF (reference sequence). The CDR3 coding sequence is TGTGCCACCAGCAAACCTCAGGAGACCCAGTACTTC. Protein sequence: CATSKPQETQYF.

V and J are TRBV5-1 and TRBJ1-1; perhaps TRBD1 as D (5 bases). Per the germline V gene, CDR1 is SGHRS and CDR2 is YFSETQ. The CDR3 runs to 14 residues. Trimming stripped 4 bases from V and 1 base from J, with 11 bases between. The CDR3 DNA sequence: TGCGCCAGCAGCGGAGGGGTAGGGAACACTGAAGCTTTCTTT. This gives the protein CASSGGVGNTEAFF. The full variable domain, rest sourced from reference TRBV5-1 and TRBJ1-1, is KAGVTQTPRYLIKTRGQQVTLSCSPISGHRSVSWYQQTPGQGLQFLFEYFSETQRNKGNFPGRFSGRQFSNSRSEMNVSTLELGDSALYLCASSGGVGNTEAFFGQGTRLTVV.

The rearrangement joins TRBV5-1 to TRBJ2-3; TRBD2 matches at 14 bases. This CDR3 is 16 amino acids long. The V gene's germline CDR1 is SGHRS and CDR2 YFSETQ. After removal of 0 bases from V and 6 bases from J, the junction contained 3 bases not matched to a gene. The CDR3, as DNA: TGCGCCAGCAGCTTGGGACTAGCGGGGGGGCTCGATACGCAGTATTTT. It codes for CASSLGLAGGLDTQYF.

This chain connects TRBV3-1 to TRBJ2-7; 9 bases map to TRBD1. The trim removed 4 bases at V and 2 bases at J, leaving 6 bases unmatched. The CDR3 spans 15 residues. Germline-derived CDR1 and CDR2 are LGHDT and YNNKEL (reference sequence). The CDR3 here is CASSPRQGVTYEQYF. The CDR3, as DNA: TGTGCCAGCAGCCCACGACAGGGGGTTACCTACGAGCAGTACTTC.

V is TRBV7-2 and J is TRBJ2-3; D remains ambiguous. V shed 1 base and J shed 6 bases, with 11 bases lying between them. The CDR3 loop spans 14 amino acids. Germline CDR1 is SGHTA and CDR2 is FQGNSA. The CDR3 reads CASSLVPPLDTQYF. CDR3 nucleotide sequence: TGTGCCAGCAGCTTAGTGCCACCTCTGGATACGCAGTATTTT.

The sample holds one count of this clonotype. This rearrangement joins TRBV30 to TRBJ2-2, with 9 bases aligning to TRBD2. V lost 4 bases, J lost 8 bases, and 8 bases stayed unmatched. The CDR3 covers 14 residues. In germline, CDR1 is GTSNPN, CDR2 SVGIG (reference sequence). The CDR3 region is CAWTSGAPGGELFF. The CDR3 nucleotides are TGTGCCTGGACTAGCGGGGCCCCAGGGGGGGAGCTGTTTTTT.

The chain links TRBV3-1 to TRBJ2-7, with 8 bases that match TRBD2. Germline CDR1 and CDR2: LGHDT and YNNKEL (reference sequence). J was trimmed by 6 bases and V by 4 bases; bases with no gene match: 11. The length of the CDR3 is 15 residues. The CDR3: CASSPVLSGVAEQYF. Written as DNA, the CDR3 is TGTGCCAGCAGCCCTGTTCTTAGCGGGGTCGCCGAGCAGTACTTC.

There are a few counts of this clonotype. The chain couples TRBV6-1 to TRBJ1-6; the match to TRBD1 covers 7 bases. Germline trimming cut 5 bases from V and 9 bases from J; bases unmatched to any gene: 4. This CDR3 spans 13 amino acids. Looked up from germline, CDR1 is MNHNS and CDR2 is SASEGT. The DNA of the CDR3 is TGTGCCAGCAGTCGACAGGGTCGTTCACCCCTCCACTTT. Amino acids: CASSRQGRSPLHF.

The CDR3, as DNA: TGCAGTGCTAGACAAGCGGGGGGGAACTACAATGAGCAGTTCTTC. Protein: CSARQAGGNYNEQFF. The chain couples TRBV20-1 to TRBJ2-1; 10 bases agree with TRBD2. The CDR3 extends over 15 amino acids. Germline V gene sequence: CDR1 DFQATT, CDR2 SNEGSKA (reference sequence). The ends lost 2 bases at V and 3 bases at J; junction bases unmatched: 4.

This CDR3 is CSARGYRNTEAFF. The CDR3, as DNA: TGCAGTGCTAGGGGGTACCGGAACACTGAAGCTTTCTTT. The chain links TRBV20-1 to TRBJ1-1; D is ambiguous. The CDR3 has 13 residues. Trimming removed 3 bases from V and 1 base from J, with 9 bases in between. Germline CDR1 reads DFQATT; CDR2 reads SNEGSKA (reference sequence).

This chain links TRBV18 with TRBJ2-1; 8 bases match TRBD1. The germline V gene encodes CDR1 KGHSH and CDR2 LQKENI. V lost 1 base, J lost 8 bases, and 4 bases stayed unmatched. This CDR3 has 14 amino acids. The CDR3 region has the DNA TGTGCCAGCTCACCACTGCAGGGGGCGGATGAGCAGTTCTTC. It specifies CASSPLQGADEQFF.

The rearrangement joins TRBV12-3 or TRBV12-4 to TRBJ1-6, with 7 bases matching TRBD1. J was trimmed by 9 bases and V by 2 bases; bases with no gene match: 1. There are 13 residues in the CDR3. CDR3 sequence (DNA): TGTGCCAGCAGTTTAACAGGGGCTTCACCCCTCCACTTT. It specifies CASSLTGASPLHF.

The chain joins TRBV30 to TRBJ2-1, with D uncertain. The ends were cut back, 1 base at V and 3 bases at J, with 13 bases in the middle. The CDR3 runs to 15 residues. CDR1 and CDR2 (germline): GTSNPN, SVGIG (reference sequence). The CDR3 coding sequence is TGTGCCTGGAGTGGGACCACACGGATCTACAATGAGCAGTTCTTC. Translation gives CAWSGTTRIYNEQFF.